This TCR beta chain was captured by sequencing in a study of long-term antiretroviral therapy in people with HIV. V lost 6 bases and J 2 bases, leaving 17 bases between the germline ends. The germline V gene encodes CDR1 ENHRY and CDR2 SYGVKD. The CDR3 covers 16 residues. The libraries were made with immunoSEQ v3.0 at survey level. The data were produced by immunoSEQ multiplex PCR, yet TCRdb's version contains in-frame clones alone and is incomplete. The table lists about 38,000 clones, roughly 80% of them singletons, with roughly 5.6% in the top ten. Sequencing was performed on unsorted PBMCs, taken 1.5 years after starting antiretroviral therapy. This chain uses TRBV10-3 with TRBJ2-1; TRBD2 is a possible D gene (5 bases). The source of this sequence is a man aged 18-30 years with HIV. In nucleotides, the CDR3 is TGTGCCATCAGCGAGGGATATTCCAGCCCCTACAATGAGCAGTTCTTC. It encodes CAISEGYSSPYNEQFF.